This TCR beta chain was obtained from a study of lymphopenia after photon versus proton radiotherapy. Study-wide results and caveats: After the lymphocyte nadir, photon-treated repertoires showed oligoclonal expansion, especially of CD8+ Temra cells. Survival link was tested only in deceased patients; proton benefit remains a possibility. Post-nadir TCR diversity decline inversely tracked overall survival among those who died. Under photons, naive T cells and diversity fell while effector/memory populations rose.

Concerning this clone itself: Its target is not known.

The data were produced by immunoSEQ multiplex PCR, yet TCRdb's version contains in-frame clones alone and is incomplete. The table shows tens of thousands of clones, with around 83% occurring only once. The receptor comes from an older woman with pancreatic cancer. Some clones in this sample may be carry-over from other donors' samples. The specimen was peripheral blood, collected from a patient treated with proton-based radiotherapy.

The CDR3 region has the DNA TGCAGTGCTATCCAGGGGTATGGCTACACCTTC. Encoded protein: CSAIQGYGYTF. The chain has TRBV20-1 and TRBJ1-2, with D possibly being TRBD1 (6 bases). CDR1 is DFQATT and CDR2 is SNEGSKA in the germline V gene (reference sequence). The CDR3 is 11 residues long. The V end was cut by 4 bases, the J end by 5 bases, with 8 bases between.